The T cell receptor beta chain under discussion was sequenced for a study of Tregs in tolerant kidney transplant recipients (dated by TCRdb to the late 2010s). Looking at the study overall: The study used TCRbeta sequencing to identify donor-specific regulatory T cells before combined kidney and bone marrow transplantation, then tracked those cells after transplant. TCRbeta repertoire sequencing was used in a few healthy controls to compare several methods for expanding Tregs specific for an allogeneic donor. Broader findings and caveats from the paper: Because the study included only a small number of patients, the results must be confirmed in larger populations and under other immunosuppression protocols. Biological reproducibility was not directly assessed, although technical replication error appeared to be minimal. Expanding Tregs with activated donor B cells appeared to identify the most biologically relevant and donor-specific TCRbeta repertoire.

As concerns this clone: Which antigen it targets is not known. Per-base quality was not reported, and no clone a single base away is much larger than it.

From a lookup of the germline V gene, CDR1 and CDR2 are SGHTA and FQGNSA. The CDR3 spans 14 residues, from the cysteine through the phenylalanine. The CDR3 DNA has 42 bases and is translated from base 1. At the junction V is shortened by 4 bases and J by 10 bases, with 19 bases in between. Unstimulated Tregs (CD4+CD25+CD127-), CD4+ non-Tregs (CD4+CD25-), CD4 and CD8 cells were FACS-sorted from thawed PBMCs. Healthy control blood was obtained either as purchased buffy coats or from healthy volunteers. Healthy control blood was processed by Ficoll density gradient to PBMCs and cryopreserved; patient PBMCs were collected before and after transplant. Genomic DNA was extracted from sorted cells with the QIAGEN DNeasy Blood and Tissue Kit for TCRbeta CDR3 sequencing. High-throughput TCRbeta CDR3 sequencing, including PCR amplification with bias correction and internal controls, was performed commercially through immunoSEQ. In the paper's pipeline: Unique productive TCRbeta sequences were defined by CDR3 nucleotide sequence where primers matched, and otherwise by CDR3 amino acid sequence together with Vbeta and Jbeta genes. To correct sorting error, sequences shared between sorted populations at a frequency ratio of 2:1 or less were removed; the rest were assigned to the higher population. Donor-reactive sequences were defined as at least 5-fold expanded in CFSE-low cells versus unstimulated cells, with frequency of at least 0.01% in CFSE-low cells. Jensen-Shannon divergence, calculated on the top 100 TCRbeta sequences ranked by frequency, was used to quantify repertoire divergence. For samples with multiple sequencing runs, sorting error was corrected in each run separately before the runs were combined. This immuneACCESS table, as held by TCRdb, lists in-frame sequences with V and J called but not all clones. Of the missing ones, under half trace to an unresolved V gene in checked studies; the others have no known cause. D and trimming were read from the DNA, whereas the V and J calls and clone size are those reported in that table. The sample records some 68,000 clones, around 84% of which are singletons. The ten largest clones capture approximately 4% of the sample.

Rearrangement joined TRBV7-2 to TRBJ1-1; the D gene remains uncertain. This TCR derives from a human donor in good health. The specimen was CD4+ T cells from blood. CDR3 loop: CASSSSLLTGGAFF. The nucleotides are TGTGCCAGCAGCTCAAGTTTGCTGACCGGCGGAGCTTTCTTT.